This T cell receptor (beta chain) stems from a study of cytomegalovirus exposure and HLA in healthy donors. Study-wide results and caveats: Listed as cytomegalovirus-associated were 150 or so TCR beta chains.

Of note for this clone: Its target is not known.

This table comes from immunoSEQ multiplex PCR, and its TCRdb copy is limited to in-frame clones, with some not included. The sample lists about 110,000 clones, roughly 88% occurring once. The V end was cut by 3 bases, the J end by 4 bases, with 17 bases between. The CDR3 has 16 amino acids. Germline-derived CDR1 and CDR2 are SGHNT and YYREEE (reference sequence). Material for sequencing was PBMCs. This rearrangement joins TRBV5-4 to TRBJ1-3; TRBD1 might be the D (6 bases). This receptor was obtained from a woman aged 25 to 45 in good health and CMV-seropositive. CDR3 nucleotide sequence: TGTGCCAGCAGCTCGGCGAAGACAGGATCCGGAAACACCATATATTTT. Translated: CASSSAKTGSGNTIYF.